This T cell receptor beta chain derives from a study of T cell responses to AZD1222 COVID-19 vaccine. Study observations and caveats: It was only after the peak T cell response that any repertoires were sampled.

Concerning this clone: The antigen remains undetermined.

The repertoire was sequenced with immunoSEQ multiplex PCR; TCRdb's copy has only in-frame clones and lacks some. The sample has 54,000 or so clones; about 90% are singletons. The CDR3 loop spans 14 amino acids. The V end was cut by 8 bases, the J end by 0 bases, with 11 bases between. Germline V gene data show CDR1 as ENHRY and CDR2 as SYGVKD. The chain carries TRBV10-3 and TRBJ1-3; possibly TRBD1 for D (5 bases). This specimen was peripheral blood, taken on day 0 of AZD1222 vaccination. This clonotype originated in an adult in good health. The CDR3 loop reads CAIGRGGSGNTIYF. The CDR3 nucleotides read TGTGCCATCGGCCGGGGGGGCTCTGGAAACACCATATATTTT.